This TCR beta chain was retrieved from a study of T-cell reconstitution after alpha-beta-depleted transplantation in children. Study outcomes and limitations: Expanded clones from the graft, numbering several hundred, reportedly supplied alpha-beta T cells about two months after transplant. Recipient T cells and thymic progenitors that survived were the source of the high TCRbeta diversity seen at day 60 in some patients. Once a year had passed after transplant, T-cell counts and diversity came mostly from newly produced T cells.

This clonotype was detected many times. What it recognizes is unknown. Unique molecular identifiers were incorporated into the prepared TCRbeta library. TCRdb reprocessed the PCR reads with MiXCR, giving one entry per CDR3 protein. The sample holds 98,000 or so distinct CDR3 sequences, around 6.4% seen once. The germline CDR1 and CDR2 sequences are MNHEY and SVGEGT. V dropped 2 bases and J dropped 5 bases, with 8 bases sitting between them. CDR3 length equals 13 residues. The sequence derives from a male patient between 2 and 15 years old who had a stem cell transplant for acute lymphoblastic leukemia, so the T cells may come from the graft donor. The sequencing used PBMCs, mostly from graft donor cells, collected 360 days after TCRalphabeta/CD19-depleted stem cell transplant. The chain combines TRBV6-2 or TRBV6-3 with TRBJ2-3; D ambiguous. This chain's CDR3 is CASSYLPGDTQYF. The CDR3 DNA follows: TGTGCCAGCAGTTACCTCCCAGGAGATACGCAGTATTTT.